The rows below give T cell receptor beta chains drawn from one sample of a study of T cells after yellow fever vaccination. TCRdb re-called the 5' RACE reads through MiXCR, storing one row per CDR3 protein. This table holds 620,000 or so distinct CDR3 sequences, about 17% found once. Sequenced here: PBMCs, sampled 4 to 6 days after the first yellow fever vaccination. The receptors were sampled from a man between 18 and 29 years old who received the YFV17D yellow fever vaccine. Both conserved end residues are trimmed from each CDR3. The order of the fields is CDR3 length, V gene, J gene, CDR3 protein.

15	TRBV2	TRBJ2-1	ASSGASRGPAYNEQF
9	TRBV6-5	TRBJ2-2	ASNWGGELF
12	TRBV20-1	TRBJ1-4	SARVTGVNEKLF
12	TRBV7-9	TRBJ1-2	ASSFGRQTQGYT
7	TRBV13	TRBJ1-2	ASTHGYT
15	TRBV7-2	TRBJ1-6	ASSPGGQGRYNSPLH
14	TRBV28	TRBJ1-2	ASSLHAAGVGYGYT
12	TRBV12-3/TRBV12-4	TRBJ1-6	ASSTETGNSPLH
11	TRBV7-2	TRBJ1-1	ASSFSQGTEAF
12	TRBV20-1	TRBJ1-1	SARGLRGAAEAF
12	TRBV11-2	TRBJ2-1	ASSHLTQGHEQF
13	TRBV4-1	TRBJ2-3	ASSQDGDHGDTQY
15	TRBV11-2	TRBJ2-1	ASSSPSSGEAYNEQF
13	TRBV4-2	TRBJ1-4	ASSHSQGIDEKLF
12	TRBV12-3/TRBV12-4	TRBJ2-1	ASRAFGLGNEQF
11	TRBV12-3/TRBV12-4	TRBJ2-3	ASRRGSTDTQY
14	TRBV4-3	TRBJ1-5	ASSPQRISRNQPQH
13	TRBV20-1	TRBJ2-1	SAWRQGSGYNEQF
12	TRBV19	TRBJ1-3	ASRRGPSGNTIY
14	TRBV20-1	TRBJ1-6	SASRRRTGGFSPLH
11	TRBV7-2	TRBJ2-4	ASSLEVGNIQY
14	TRBV7-2	TRBJ2-5	ASSFTSGGVPETQY
12	TRBV5-1	TRBJ2-7	ASSGGQRNSEQY
13	TRBV7-2	TRBJ1-4	ASSPRAGRDEKLF
11	TRBV15	TRBJ1-4	ASHGTTNEKLF
12	TRBV24-1	TRBJ2-2	ATGTSGGSGELF
12	TRBV28	TRBJ1-5	ASRPDRRNQPQH
13	TRBV4-1	TRBJ2-7	ASSQEAGVFYEQY
13	TRBV20-1	TRBJ1-5	SARDSKPEGQPQH
9	TRBV12-3/TRBV12-4	TRBJ1-4	ASGLNEKLF
13	TRBV7-9	TRBJ2-2	ASSGPGRVTGELF
13	TRBV6-1	TRBJ1-6	ASSSPTGRQSPLH
12	TRBV20-1	TRBJ2-1	SILQGANYNEQF
10	TRBV6-5	TRBJ2-7	ASWRGGSEQY
14	TRBV10-3	TRBJ1-1	AISENRGLSLTEAF
10	TRBV5-6	TRBJ1-2	ASSPSFYGYT
12	TRBV5-1	TRBJ2-5	ASSGWTGPETQY
15	TRBV12-5	TRBJ2-1	ASGLRLAGVSYNEQF
12	TRBV9	TRBJ1-4	ASSAGILDEKLF
11	TRBV20-1	TRBJ2-3	SAKFGGTDTQY
14	TRBV12-3/TRBV12-4	TRBJ2-1	ASSLYRLDPFNEQF
13	TRBV7-9	TRBJ2-3	ASSALAGGADTQY
12	TRBV20-1	TRBJ1-1	SARRPKTDTEAF
13	TRBV5-5	TRBJ1-5	ASNLRDSSKQPQH
13	TRBV12-3/TRBV12-4	TRBJ2-1	ASRPSQVKRNEQF
17	TRBV3-1	TRBJ2-1	ASSQEEVSAAGAWDEQF
13	TRBV7-6	TRBJ2-1	ASRPTGGFYNEQF
13	TRBV19	TRBJ1-6	ASRTSRSGNSPLH
12	TRBV18	TRBJ1-1	ASSHGGADTEAF
12	TRBV7-2	TRBJ2-4	ASSLGGVKNIQY
12	TRBV5-1	TRBJ2-1	ASSLRGAYNEQF
12	TRBV5-1	TRBJ2-7	ASRILGGRYEQY
14	TRBV20-1	TRBJ2-2	SARGAGGANTGELF
12	TRBV4-3	TRBJ2-7	ASSRTREAYEQY
13	TRBV7-8	TRBJ1-2	ASSLVGGVGYGYT